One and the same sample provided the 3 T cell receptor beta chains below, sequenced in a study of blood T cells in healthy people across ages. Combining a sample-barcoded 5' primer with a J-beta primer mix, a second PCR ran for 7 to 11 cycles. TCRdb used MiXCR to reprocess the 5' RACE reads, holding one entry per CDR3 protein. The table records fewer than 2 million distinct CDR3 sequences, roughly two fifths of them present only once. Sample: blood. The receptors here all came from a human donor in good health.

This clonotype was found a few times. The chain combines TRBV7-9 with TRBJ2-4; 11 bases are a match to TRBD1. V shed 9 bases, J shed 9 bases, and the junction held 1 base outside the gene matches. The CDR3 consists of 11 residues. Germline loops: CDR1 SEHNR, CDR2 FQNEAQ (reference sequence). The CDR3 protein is CASGTGGIQYF. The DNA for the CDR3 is TGTGCCAGTGGGACAGGGGGCATTCAGTACTTC.

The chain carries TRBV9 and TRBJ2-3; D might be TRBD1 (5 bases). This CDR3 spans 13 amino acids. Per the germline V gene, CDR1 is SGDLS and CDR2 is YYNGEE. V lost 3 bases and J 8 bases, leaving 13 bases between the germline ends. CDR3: CASSASGWATQYF. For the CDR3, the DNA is TGTGCCAGCAGCGCCTCAGGGTGGGCTACGCAGTATTTT. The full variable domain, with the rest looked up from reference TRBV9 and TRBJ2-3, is DSGVTQTPKHLITATGQRVTLRCSPRSGDLSVYWYQQSLDQGLQFLIQYYNGEERAKGNILERFSAQQFPDLHSELNLSSLELGDSALYFCASSASGWATQYFGPGTRLTVL.

CDR3 in amino acids: CASSSHRDTEAFF. The DNA of the CDR3 is TGTGCCAGCAGCTCCCATCGGGACACTGAAGCTTTCTTT. The V gene is TRBV7-2, the J gene TRBJ1-1; D is uncertain. Germline CDR1 SGHTA, CDR2 FQGNSA. This CDR3 has 13 residues. V lost 4 bases, J lost 3 bases, and 9 bases lay in between.